This TCR beta chain comes out of a study of T-cell memory formation after mild COVID-19. Whole-study findings and limits: The study found balanced CD4/CD8 in clones contracting day 15 to 85 and a CD4+ lean in later expanders.

TCRdb processed the 5' RACE reads anew with MiXCR; each CDR3 protein has one entry. The sample holds under 300,000 distinct CDR3 sequences; around 17% are singletons and the top ten take approximately 3.5%. The V gene end was trimmed by 0 bases and the J gene end by 0 bases; junction bases not matched to a gene: 3. The CDR3 is 16 amino acids. The germline V gene encodes CDR1 SGHTA and CDR2 FQGTGA. To note about this clonotype: Antigen: not known.

Specimen: PBMCs or a T cell subset sorted from them (not recorded which). The V and J genes are TRBV7-3 and TRBJ2-3, with 7 bases lining up with TRBD2. This clonotype was obtained from a man between 18 and 29 years old who had mild COVID-19 (a few samples of this study predate the infection). Cell type and time point are not known. CDR3 DNA: TGTGCCAGCAGCTTAACGGGGGGGACTAGCACAGATACGCAGTATTTT. Encoded protein: CASSLTGGTSTDTQYF. The whole variable domain, filled in from reference TRBV7-3 and TRBJ2-3, reads GAGVSQTPSNKVTEKGKYVELRCDPISGHTALYWYRQSLGQGPEFLIYFQGTGAADDSGLPNDRFFAVRPEGSVSTLKIQRTERGDSAVYLCASSLTGGTSTDTQYFGPGTRLTVL.